Sequencing of this TCR beta chain was carried out in a study of chronic HIV infection and antiretroviral therapy. In TCRdb, the 5' RACE reads were re-called with MiXCR into one record per CDR3 protein. The table has 30,000 or so distinct CDR3 sequences, more than 7.5% seen once; the top ten hold about 2.4%. The sample was peripheral blood. This receptor was identified in an adult who had HIV and had not received antiretroviral therapy, or was an uninfected healthy control (not recorded which).

Here the CDR3 DNA reads TGCGCCAGCAGCCTCCTCCCGGGGGCGGAAGCTTTCTTT. Translation gives CASSLLPGAEAFF. V gene TRBV4-1 combines with J gene TRBJ1-1, with a tentative D call TRBD1 (6 bases). Germline V lookup: CDR1 MGHRA, CDR2 YSYEKL. Trimming cost V 4 bases and J 8 bases, with 14 bases left between them. The CDR3 runs to 13 residues.